The entry that follows covers one TCR beta chain sequence. The CDR3 has 14 amino acids. V was shortened by 4 bases and J by 1 base, with 10 bases between the two germline ends. CDR1 is MDHEN and CDR2 is SYDVKM in the germline V gene. The table came from immunoSEQ multiplex PCR; TCRdb's copy has only in-frame clones and leaves some out. This table has just under 90,000 clones, approximately 85% appearing once. The data originate from a study of T cell responses to AZD1222 COVID-19 vaccine. Sample: peripheral blood, taken on day 0 of AZD1222 vaccination. The origin of this receptor is an adult in good health. The J gene is TRBJ1-1, the V gene TRBV28, with D possibly TRBD1 on 5 matching bases. The CDR3 nucleotides are TGTGCCAGCAGTTGGGGCGGCCCGAACACTGAAGCTTTCTTT. Translation: CASSWGGPNTEAFF.